The 10 T cell receptor beta chains below all came from one sample that was sequenced in a study of control samples from healthy donors and cancer patients. The data were produced by immunoSEQ multiplex PCR, yet TCRdb's version contains in-frame clones alone and is incomplete. The table has around 150,000 clones, 85% to 90% seen once. The sample comprised blood. The source of these receptors is a man under 40 in good health.

The rearrangement links TRBV5-5 to TRBJ1-5; D is undetermined. CDR1 SGHKS and CDR2 YYEKEE come from the germline V gene (reference sequence). This CDR3 spans 15 amino acids. Trimming took off 1 base at V and 1 base at J, with 9 bases between the two ends. The CDR3 sequence: CASSLWSSSNQPQHF. The CDR3 DNA reads TGTGCCAGCAGCTTGTGGAGTTCGAGCAATCAGCCCCAGCATTTT.

The J gene is TRBJ2-6, the V gene TRBV3-1 (or the pseudogene TRBV3-2); D may be TRBD1 or TRBD2 (6 bases each). This CDR3 region has 16 residues. V dropped 2 bases and J dropped 0 bases, with 8 bases sitting between them. CDR1 and CDR2 (germline): LGHDT, YNNKEL (reference sequence). The CDR3 coding sequence is TGTGCCAGCAGCCAAAGGGGGGACTCTGGGGCCAACGTCCTGACTTTC. Translating it yields CASSQRGDSGANVLTF.

J is TRBJ2-5 and V is TRBV10-3; the match to TRBD2 covers 10 bases. The V gene end was trimmed by 7 bases and the J gene end by 0 bases; junction bases not matched to a gene: 5. Germline V gene data show CDR1 as ENHRY and CDR2 as SYGVKD. The CDR3 contains 15 residues. In DNA form, the CDR3 reads TGTGCCATCACAACTAGCGGGGAAAACCAAGAGACCCAGTACTTC. The encoded protein is CAITTSGENQETQYF.

This clone was seen more than once but under ten times. The J gene is TRBJ2-1, the V gene TRBV14; D possibly corresponds to TRBD2 (5 bases). There are 18 residues in the CDR3. The ends were cut back, 1 base at V and 0 bases at J, with 16 bases in the middle. Germline CDR1 is SGHDN and CDR2 is FVKESK. The CDR3 nucleotides read TGTGCCAGCAGCCAAGGTGCCAGGAGGATCCTCTCCTACAATGAGCAGTTCTTC. It encodes CASSQGARRILSYNEQFF.

The rearrangement joins TRBV7-9 to TRBJ1-4; 10 bases agree with TRBD1. The CDR3 totals 19 residues. The germline CDR1 and CDR2 sequences are SEHNR and FQNEAQ (reference sequence). Trimming at V came to 5 bases and at J to 2 bases, leaving 14 bases not matched to a gene. The CDR3, as DNA: TGTGCCAGCAGCCTCGGGACAGGGGCTTCTTATGGGACTAATGAAAAACTGTTTTTT. It codes for CASSLGTGASYGTNEKLFF.

This chain joins TRBV6-5 and TRBJ1-2; D ambiguous. V was trimmed by 7 bases and J by 5 bases, leaving 14 bases between them. The CDR3 runs 13 residues. From germline, CDR1 is MNHEY and CDR2 SVGAGI. The CDR3 nucleotides are TGTGCCAGCACCAACGGCAGGAGGTATGGCTACACCTTC. Its translation: CASTNGRRYGYTF.

The rearrangement uses TRBV18 and TRBJ2-3; 9 nucleotides line up with TRBD1. The V gene end was trimmed by 5 bases and the J gene end by 5 bases; junction bases not matched to a gene: 8. There are 15 residues in the CDR3. The germline V gene has CDR1 KGHSH and CDR2 LQKENI. The CDR3 nucleotides read TGTGCCAGCTCATTGGGACAGGGCCGGGTAGATACGCAGTATTTT. This encodes CASSLGQGRVDTQYF.

The rearrangement joins TRBV21-1 to TRBJ1-5; the table's D call, TRBD1, was not checked against the DNA. TRBV21-1 is reported as a pseudogene. The CDR3 consists of 16 residues. The CDR3 spells CASSNYRQDRNQPQHF. As DNA, the CDR3 is TGTGCCAGCAGCAATTATAGACAGGATCGCAATCAGCCCCAGCATTTT.

The chain combines TRBV4-1 with TRBJ1-5; TRBD1 matches 7 bases. Germline loops: CDR1 MGHRA, CDR2 YSYEKL. Trimming took 4 bases from V and 0 from J; bases not matched to a gene: 12. This CDR3 spans 18 amino acids. The CDR3 coding sequence is TGCGCCAGCAGCCCTGTTTACGGGACAGCTTATAGCAATCAGCCCCAGCATTTT. Translated, it gives CASSPVYGTAYSNQPQHF.

V gene TRBV28 combines with J gene TRBJ1-1; no firm D call. Trimming cost V 9 bases and J 1 base, with 9 bases left between them. CDR3 size: 12 residues. CDR1 is MDHEN, CDR2 SYDVKM, per germline. CDR3 region: CASFGSNTEAFF. In DNA, the CDR3 is TGTGCCAGTTTTGGATCGAACACTGAAGCTTTCTTT.